This T cell receptor beta chain was captured by sequencing in a study of radiotherapy plus CTLA-4 blockade in lung cancer. Turning to the study itself: Across the patients, objective responses occurred in less than 20%, and disease control in approximately 30%.

CDR1 and CDR2 (germline): SGHTS, YDEGEE. Trimming stripped 0 bases from V and 4 bases from J, with 13 bases between. CDR3 length: 15 amino acids. Data came from immunoSEQ multiplex PCR; TCRdb stores just in-frame clones and leaves some out. The sample contains approximately 78,000 clones, around 80% of which appear only once. Patients with chemo-refractory metastatic non-small-cell lung cancer received focal radiation plus CTLA-4 blockade with ipilimumab. The receptor was isolated from a human donor with non-small cell lung cancer who had a complete response to radiotherapy plus ipilimumab. The chain is built from TRBV5-8 and TRBJ1-1; D unclear. The specimen was peripheral blood, collected from a patient treated with radiotherapy plus ipilimumab. The CDR3: CASSLAFGEGTEAFF. The DNA for the CDR3 is TGTGCCAGCAGCTTGGCCTTCGGGGAAGGCACTGAAGCTTTCTTT.